Following are 20 T cell receptor beta chains from one sample sequenced in a study of glioma-infiltrating T cells. Using RNA template, CDR3s of TCR alpha and beta were amplified with iRepertoire arm-PCR. TCRdb passed the multiplex PCR reads through MiXCR, listing each CDR3 protein once. The sample has roughly 100,000 distinct CDR3 sequences; about 30% are singletons. Sequencing was performed on glioma tissue, nonneoplastic brain tissue, or PBMCs (not recorded which). The receptor source for this set is a human donor with low-grade glioma or glioblastoma, undergoing nonglioma brain surgery, or in good health (not recorded which).

This clonotype was recorded at least ten times. CDR3 DNA: TGCGCCAGCAGCCAAGATGGGGGGGAAACTAACTATGGCTACACCTTC. This encodes CASSQDGGETNYGYTF. This sequence joins TRBV4-3 and TRBJ1-2, with a tentative D call TRBD1 (5 bases). This CDR3 is 16 amino acids long. The germline V gene has CDR1 LGHNA and CDR2 YSLEER. The V end lost 0 bases, the J end lost 0 bases, and 11 bases lay between the germline ends.

Only a few counts were recorded for this clonotype. The J gene is TRBJ2-5, the V gene TRBV3-1; 7 bases align to TRBD2. The junction had 4 bases not matched to a gene; V was cut back by 6 bases and J by 3 bases. Germline V gives CDR1 LGHDT, CDR2 YNNKEL (reference sequence). The CDR3 is 13 residues long. The DNA for the CDR3 is TGTGCCAGCAGTCGGACTAGAGAAGAGACCCAGTACTTC. Residues: CASSRTREETQYF.

This clonotype was seen many times. The chain recombines TRBV20-1 with TRBJ1-1; tentatively, D is TRBD1 (5 bases). Trimming removed 6 bases at V and 1 base at J, with 9 bases between. The CDR3 length is 12 residues. Germline CDR1 is DFQATT and CDR2 is SNEGSKA (reference sequence). The CDR3 nucleotides read TGCAGTGCCCCTACAGGGAACACTGAAGCTTTCTTT. It encodes CSAPTGNTEAFF.

The chain is built from TRBV20-1 and TRBJ1-3; D call uncertain. Trimming pared 4 bases from V and 4 bases from J, leaving 14 bases between. The length of the CDR3 is 14 residues. Germline V CDR1 and CDR2: DFQATT, SNEGSKA (reference sequence). For the CDR3, the DNA is TGCAGTGCTATTTCTCCGGTTTCCGGAAACACCATATATTTT. Its protein product is CSAISPVSGNTIYF.

V and J are TRBV7-2 and TRBJ2-7; D might be TRBD2 (7 bases). V was pared by 6 bases and J by 0 bases, with 18 bases between. There are 16 residues in the CDR3. CDR1 and CDR2 from the germline V gene are SGHTA and FQGNSA. As DNA, the CDR3 is TGTGCCAGCAGTCCCGGGGGAGGGGGGAGCTCCTACGAGCAGTACTTC. It codes for CASSPGGGGSSYEQYF. The variable domain in full, with the rest retrieved from reference TRBV7-2 and TRBJ2-7, is GAGVSQSPSNKVTEKGKDVELRCDPISGHTALYWYRQSLGQGLEFLIYFQGNSAPDKSGLPSDRFSAERTGGSVSTLTIQRTQQEDSAVYLCASSPGGGGSSYEQYFGPGTRLTVT.

The chain couples TRBV3-1 to TRBJ1-6; no definite D call. Germline assignment: CDR1 LGHDT and CDR2 YNNKEL (reference sequence). The CDR3 has 19 residues. Trimming left V 3 bases short and J 9 bases short, with 27 bases between. CDR3 amino acids: CASSQASRFRNGDLSPLHF. The CDR3 nucleotides read TGTGCCAGCAGCCAGGCGTCTCGGTTTAGGAACGGGGATCTTTCACCCCTCCACTTT.

The chain recombines TRBV12-3 or TRBV12-4 with TRBJ1-5; tentatively, D is TRBD1 (6 bases). V was pared by 4 bases and J by 3 bases, with 19 bases between. The length of the CDR3 is 17 residues. The CDR3 is CASSSTGTLRLNQPQHF. CDR3 sequence (DNA): TGTGCCAGCAGTTCTACAGGGACTTTACGCCTCAATCAGCCCCAGCATTTT.

This clonotype was seen many times. The chain couples TRBV28 to TRBJ1-5; D is unclear. The CDR3 has 14 amino acids. Between the trimmed V and J ends, which lost 7 bases and 2 bases, there was a span of 12 bases. Germline CDR1 reads MDHEN; CDR2 reads SYDVKM. The CDR3 sequence is CASMTVNGNQPQHF. CDR3 nucleotides: TGTGCCAGCATGACGGTAAATGGCAATCAGCCCCAGCATTTT.

This CDR3 is CASSLGAGVSGKLFF. CDR3 sequence (DNA): TGCGCCAGCAGCTTGGGAGCAGGGGTTAGTGGAAAACTGTTTTTT. The chain couples TRBV5-1 to TRBJ1-4; a weak D match, TRBD1 (6 bases). In germline, CDR1 is SGHRS, CDR2 YFSETQ. CDR3 length: 15 residues. Trimming cost V 0 bases and J 10 bases, with 16 bases left between them.

The chain employs TRBV28 and TRBJ2-1, with D possibly being TRBD1 or TRBD2 (5 bases each). The CDR3 extends over 15 amino acids. With 8 bases removed from V and 0 bases from J, the gap between germline ends came to 14 bases. Germline V lookup: CDR1 MDHEN, CDR2 SYDVKM. Here the CDR3 reads CASLTVGVSYNEQFF. The CDR3 bases are TGTGCCAGCCTAACGGTGGGGGTCTCCTACAATGAGCAGTTCTTC.

The V gene is TRBV11-3, the J gene TRBJ2-7, with D uncertain. The CDR3 spans 13 residues. The V gene's germline CDR1 is SGHNT and CDR2 YENEEA. With 4 bases removed from V and 5 bases from J, the gap between germline ends came to 12 bases. CDR3 nucleotide sequence: TGTGCCAGCAGCTCTAGGTTGACCCACGAGCAGTACTTC. It encodes CASSSRLTHEQYF.

The chain uses TRBV20-1 and TRBJ1-2; D gene uncertain. The germline V and J ends were trimmed by 0 bases and 2 bases, with 10 bases remaining between them. The length of the CDR3 is 14 residues. Per the germline V gene, CDR1 is DFQATT and CDR2 is SNEGSKA (reference sequence). The DNA of the CDR3 is TGCAGTGCTAGAGATGCAGTCAAAAACTATGGCTACACCTTC. It specifies CSARDAVKNYGYTF.

Points on this clonotype: The junction does not match germline at one end; this may be a read error. The chain carries TRBV20-1 and TRBJ1-1; D ambiguous. The CDR3 contains 11 residues. Germline lookup yields CDR1 DFQATT and CDR2 SNEGSKA (reference sequence). The CDR3 sequence is CIAMPEPEAFF. CDR3 coding DNA: TGCATTGCTATGCCAGAACCGGAAGCTTTCTTT.

This clonotype was detected once. This may be a read error, as it is one base from a much larger clone. The chain employs TRBV4-1 and TRBJ2-7, with D unresolved. The CDR3 loop spans 13 amino acids. Germline V gives CDR1 MGHRA, CDR2 YSYEKL. The CDR3 sequence is CASSQDMPYEKYF. CDR3 sequence (DNA): TGCGCCAGCAGCCAAGATATGCCGTACGAGAAGTACTTC.

The sample holds many counts of this clonotype. The chain links TRBV14 to TRBJ1-1; weak D call: TRBD1 (5 bases). The CDR3 sequence is 14 residues long. Trimming removed 4 bases from V and 6 bases from J, with 15 bases in between. CDR1 SGHDN and CDR2 FVKESK come from the germline V gene. The CDR3 region is CASSRGLHGAEAFF. The CDR3 nucleotides read TGTGCCAGCAGCCGGGGACTCCACGGCGCTGAAGCTTTCTTT. The full variable domain, in which reference TRBV14 and TRBJ1-1 provide the parts outside the CDR3, is EAGVTQFPSHSVIEKGQTVTLRCDPISGHDNLYWYRRVMGKEIKFLLHFVKESKQDESGMPNNRFLAERTGGTYSTLKVQPAELEDSGVYFCASSRGLHGAEAFFGQGTRLTVV.

V gene TRBV7-9 combines with J gene TRBJ1-1, with D possibly matching TRBD1 (5 bases). The V end was cut by 1 base, the J end by 6 bases, with 12 bases between. The CDR3 totals 14 residues. Germline CDR1 SEHNR, CDR2 FQNEAQ (reference sequence). Written as DNA, the CDR3 is TGTGCCAGCAGCTTAGAAGGGGTTTGGGCTGAAGCTTTCTTT. Translated: CASSLEGVWAEAFF.

The chain recombines TRBV7-6 with TRBJ2-1, with TRBD1 as a possible D gene (6 bases). The CDR3 extends over 13 amino acids. Trimming stripped 0 bases from V and 6 bases from J, with 6 bases between. Germline V CDR1 and CDR2: SGHVS, FNYEAQ. Here the CDR3 DNA reads TGTGCCAGCAGCTTAGCAGGGGGCAATGAGCAGTTCTTC. This codes for CASSLAGGNEQFF.

This clonotype turned up a few times. The V and J genes are TRBV19 and TRBJ2-1, with TRBD2 identical over 7 bases. There are 14 residues in the CDR3. With V trimmed by 5 bases and J by 7 bases, 8 bases remained unmatched. Germline V lookup: CDR1 LNHDA, CDR2 SQIVND (reference sequence). The CDR3 DNA sequence: TGTGCCAGTAGTCCCCGGGGGGATCTAAATGAGCAGTTCTTC. This gives the protein CASSPRGDLNEQFF.

The chain links TRBV7-2 to TRBJ1-5; D is ambiguous. Germline CDR1 reads SGHTA; CDR2 reads FQGNSA. CDR3 size: 14 residues. The germline V and J ends were trimmed by 6 bases and 3 bases, with 12 bases remaining between them. CDR3 region: CASRLHGLNQPQHF. CDR3 bases: TGTGCCAGCAGGCTACACGGACTCAATCAGCCCCAGCATTTT. The whole variable domain, remainder taken from reference TRBV7-2 and TRBJ1-5, is GAGVSQSPSNKVTEKGKDVELRCDPISGHTALYWYRQSLGQGLEFLIYFQGNSAPDKSGLPSDRFSAERTGGSVSTLTIQRTQQEDSAVYLCASRLHGLNQPQHFGDGTRLSIL.

This clonotype has a count of ten or more. The rearrangement joins TRBV12-3 or TRBV12-4 to TRBJ2-3; D ambiguous. Trimming removed 2 bases from V and 2 bases from J, with 11 bases in between. The CDR3 spans 15 residues. The CDR3 here is CASSLSGPPTDTQYF. CDR3 nucleotide sequence: TGTGCCAGCAGTTTATCGGGCCCACCCACAGATACGCAGTATTTT.